A single sample is the source of the 26 T cell receptor beta chains below, sequenced in a study of blood T cell repertoires in COVID-19. The table came from immunoSEQ multiplex PCR; TCRdb's copy has only in-frame clones and leaves some out. The sample contains about 130,000 clones, around 73% of which appear only once. Sequenced sample: peripheral blood. Source of these receptors: a man aged 55 to 69 who had recovered from COVID-19.

This chain connects TRBV10-3 to TRBJ1-1; possible D gene TRBD1, 6 bases. This CDR3 has 12 amino acids. V gave up 6 bases and J gave up 3 bases, with 8 bases separating them. From germline, CDR1 is ENHRY and CDR2 SYGVKD. The CDR3, as DNA: TGTGCCATCAGCTACAGGGACACTGAAGCTTTCTTT. This codes for CAISYRDTEAFF.

This clone showed up just a few times. The rearrangement uses TRBV19 and TRBJ1-6; D remains ambiguous. V was shortened by 2 bases and J by 0 bases, with 8 bases between the two germline ends. Per the germline V gene, CDR1 is LNHDA and CDR2 is SQIVND (reference sequence). The CDR3 consists of 16 residues. The CDR3 sequence: CASSIHRSSYNSPLHF. The CDR3 coding sequence is TGTGCCAGTAGTATACATCGTAGCTCCTATAATTCACCCCTCCACTTT.

The CDR3 DNA reads as TGTGCCAGTAGCGAACGGGGATTGGGGTACGAGCAGTACTTC. Its translation: CASSERGLGYEQYF. This chain connects TRBV19 to TRBJ2-7, with D possibly matching TRBD2 (5 bases). V was clipped by 6 bases and J by 4 bases, with 16 bases between them. The CDR3 is made up of 14 amino acids. Germline V gives CDR1 LNHDA, CDR2 SQIVND (reference sequence).

This chain links TRBV10-3 with TRBJ2-2; D is unresolved. The CDR3 has 14 residues. The germline V gene encodes CDR1 ENHRY and CDR2 SYGVKD. Between the trimmed V and J ends, which lost 5 bases and 3 bases, there was a span of 10 bases. The CDR3 sequence is CAISWVEDTGELFF. The CDR3 nucleotides read TGTGCCATCAGTTGGGTCGAGGACACCGGGGAGCTGTTTTTT.

This chain links TRBV6-2 or TRBV6-3 with TRBJ2-7, with 12 nucleotides matching TRBD2. CDR3 length equals 18 residues. Germline-derived CDR1 and CDR2 are MNHEY and SVGEGT. V dropped 7 bases and J dropped 0; count of bases not matched to a gene: 13. The CDR3 here is CASTPSTSGSLFSYEQYF. DNA of the CDR3: TGTGCCAGCACCCCTTCGACTAGCGGGAGCCTTTTCTCCTACGAGCAGTACTTC.

This clone came up a few times. The V gene is TRBV28, the J gene TRBJ2-1; 7 bases fit TRBD2. The V gene end was trimmed by 6 bases and the J gene end by 6 bases; junction bases not matched to a gene: 14. Germline CDR1 reads MDHEN; CDR2 reads SYDVKM. The CDR3 is 16 amino acids. CDR3 region: CASSPSGQRELNEQFF. CDR3 sequence (DNA): TGTGCCAGCAGCCCTTCTGGCCAGCGGGAACTCAATGAGCAGTTCTTC.

The rearrangement links TRBV7-2 to TRBJ1-2, with a weak D call TRBD1 (5 bases). The V and J ends lost 5 bases and 9 bases respectively, with 16 bases between them. The CDR3 extends over 13 amino acids. The germline CDR1 and CDR2 sequences are SGHTA and FQGNSA. The CDR3 loop reads CASSPRAGGSYTF. CDR3 sequence (DNA): TGTGCCAGCAGCCCCAGGGCCGGCGGTAGCTACACCTTC.

CDR3 in amino acids: CASSYSTGTLNTEAFF. Here the CDR3 DNA reads TGTGCCAGCAGTTACTCCACAGGGACCTTGAACACTGAAGCTTTCTTT. This chain links TRBV6-5 with TRBJ1-1, with D possibly being TRBD1 (6 bases). Trimming removed 0 bases from V and 0 bases from J, with 11 bases in between. The length of the CDR3 is 16 residues. Per the germline V gene, CDR1 is MNHEY and CDR2 is SVGAGI.

The V and J genes are TRBV24-1 and TRBJ2-1; TRBD2 agrees at 8 bases. The V and J ends lost 6 bases and 5 bases, in that order; junction bases with no gene match: 2. This CDR3 comprises 13 residues. Germline V gene data show CDR1 as KGHDR and CDR2 as SFDVKD. CDR3: CATSQTSDNEQFF. The DNA for the CDR3 is TGTGCCACCAGTCAGACTAGCGACAATGAGCAGTTCTTC.

The chain uses TRBV28 and TRBJ2-2; weak D call: TRBD2 (6 bases). The CDR3 totals 14 residues. V shed 7 bases and J shed 0 bases, with 9 bases lying between them. The V gene's germline CDR1 is MDHEN and CDR2 SYDVKM. The CDR3 DNA reads TGTGCCAGCATTGGGACTCCGAACACCGGGGAGCTGTTTTTT. The encoded protein is CASIGTPNTGELFF. Complete variable domain (other parts from reference TRBV28 and TRBJ2-2): DVKVTQSSRYLVKRTGEKVFLECVQDMDHENMFWYRQDPGLGLRLIYFSYDVKMKEKGDIPEGYSVSREKKERFSLILESASTNQTSMYLCASIGTPNTGELFFGEGSRLTVL.

This clone was counted only a few times. This chain joins TRBV5-4 and TRBJ2-3; perhaps TRBD2 as D (6 bases). Trimming stripped 4 bases from V and 2 bases from J, with 17 bases between. The CDR3 length is 16 residues. The V gene's germline CDR1 is SGHNT and CDR2 YYREEE (reference sequence). CDR3 in amino acids: CASSAPGEYPTDTQYF. For the CDR3, the DNA is TGTGCCAGCAGCGCGCCGGGAGAATACCCCACAGATACGCAGTATTTT.

This CDR3 reads CASSQVRQGGGELFF. CDR3 bases: TGTGCCAGCAGCCAAGTCCGACAGGGAGGCGGGGAGCTGTTTTTT. The V and J genes are TRBV14 and TRBJ2-2; possibly TRBD1 for D (7 bases). V was shortened by 1 base and J by 7 bases, with 13 bases between the two germline ends. Per germline, CDR1 SGHDN and CDR2 FVKESK. The CDR3 spans 15 residues.

The chain couples TRBV18 to TRBJ2-7; 8 bases are shared with TRBD1. The V gene end was trimmed by 3 bases and the J gene end by 3 bases; junction bases not matched to a gene: 4. This CDR3 contains 14 residues. Looked up from germline, CDR1 is KGHSH and CDR2 is LQKENI. The CDR3, as DNA: TGTGCCAGCTCACCTACAGGGGGGATCTACGAGCAGTACTTC. Its protein is CASSPTGGIYEQYF.

About this clone: The same CDR3 arises from other DNA sequences in this sample as well. The CDR3 coding sequence is TGTGCCAGCTCACCGCAAGGGGCAGGCACTGAAGCTTTCTTT. Translating it yields CASSPQGAGTEAFF. The chain is built from TRBV18 and TRBJ1-1; possibly TRBD1 for D (5 bases). Trimming stripped 3 bases from V and 4 bases from J, with 12 bases between. The CDR3 totals 14 residues. Per germline, CDR1 KGHSH and CDR2 LQKENI.

The chain is built from TRBV3-1 (or the pseudogene TRBV3-2) and TRBJ2-7; TRBD2 is a possible D gene (6 bases). Germline assignment: CDR1 LGHDT and CDR2 YNNKEL (reference sequence). V lost 1 base and J 9 bases, leaving 10 bases between the germline ends. This CDR3 spans 12 amino acids. For the CDR3, the DNA is TGTGCCAGCAGCCAAGTCCGGGACTCGCAGTACTTC. Residues: CASSQVRDSQYF.

This clone has a single count. This chain uses TRBV7-8 with TRBJ2-7; no reliable D call. In germline, CDR1 is SGHVS, CDR2 FQNEAQ. Trimming left V 5 bases short and J 2 bases short, with 4 bases between. This CDR3 has 11 residues. Here the CDR3 DNA reads TGTGCCAGCAGCCCCGCCTACGAGCAGTACTTC. It codes for CASSPAYEQYF.

This rearrangement joins TRBV6-1 to TRBJ1-1; 9 bases fit TRBD1. V shed 0 bases, J shed 0 bases, and the junction held 8 bases outside the gene matches. Germline V gene lookup returns CDR1 MNHNS and CDR2 SASEGT. CDR3 length: 18 residues. CDR3: CASSEASGTGFMNTEAFF. CDR3 bases: TGTGCCAGCAGTGAAGCCTCCGGGACAGGGTTCATGAACACTGAAGCTTTCTTT.

This chain uses TRBV24-1 with TRBJ2-3, with unresolved D. The germline CDR1 and CDR2 sequences are KGHDR and SFDVKD. The CDR3 sequence is 12 residues long. V was cut by 4 bases and J by 3 bases, with 4 bases left in between. CDR3 bases: TGTGCCACCAGTGACCAGACAGATACGCAGTATTTT. This gives the protein CATSDQTDTQYF.

This clone appeared once. The chain combines TRBV7-8 with TRBJ2-1, with 9 nucleotides matching TRBD1. This CDR3 contains 19 residues. V dropped 1 base and J dropped 6; count of bases not matched to a gene: 16. Per the germline V gene, CDR1 is SGHVS and CDR2 is FQNEAQ. The CDR3, as DNA: TGTGCCAGCAGCTTAGAATTCGCGTATAGGACAGGGGTCAGCAATGAGCAGTTCTTC. The encoded protein is CASSLEFAYRTGVSNEQFF.

CDR3 residues: CAGGHREGAGNYGYTF. CDR3 bases: TGTGCCGGTGGGCACCGAGAGGGGGCTGGGAACTATGGCTACACCTTC. This chain uses TRBV9 with TRBJ1-2; TRBD1 agrees at 7 bases. The V segment lost 10 bases and the J segment 2 bases; nucleotides outside the gene matches: 17. The germline V gene has CDR1 SGDLS and CDR2 YYNGEE. The CDR3 is 16 amino acids.

V gene TRBV10-3 combines with J gene TRBJ2-1, with 14 bases matching TRBD2. CDR3 length: 17 amino acids. Germline V CDR1 and CDR2: ENHRY, SYGVKD. The ends lost 5 bases at V and 4 bases at J; junction bases unmatched: 7. CDR3 region: CAISPGLAGGGYNEQFF. CDR3 coding DNA: TGTGCCATCAGTCCTGGACTAGCGGGGGGCGGTTACAATGAGCAGTTCTTC.

This chain joins TRBV5-1 and TRBJ2-1; 9 nucleotides match TRBD2. The V and J ends lost 3 bases and 7 bases, in that order; junction bases with no gene match: 5. The CDR3 consists of 14 residues. Germline V gene sequence: CDR1 SGHRS, CDR2 YFSETQ. The CDR3 DNA follows: TGCGCCAGCAGCTCGGTAGCGGGAGCAAATGAGCAGTTCTTC. Its translation: CASSSVAGANEQFF.

The chain carries TRBV27 and TRBJ2-7; D is perhaps TRBD1 (6 bases). Germline V gene lookup returns CDR1 MNHEY and CDR2 SMNVEV (reference sequence). The CDR3 contains 14 residues. Trimming pared 6 bases from V and 5 bases from J, leaving 17 bases between. CDR3 sequence: CASRWGPFPNEQYF. CDR3 DNA sequence: TGTGCCAGCAGATGGGGGCCCTTTCCTAACGAGCAGTACTTC.

The J gene is TRBJ2-3, the V gene TRBV4-2; TRBD2 matches 7 bases. CDR3 length: 19 amino acids. J lost 2 bases, V lost 0 bases, and 14 bases had no gene match. Looked up from germline, CDR1 is LGHNA and CDR2 is YNFKEQ. CDR3 coding DNA: TGTGCCAGCAGCCAAGACTGGTCAAACAGCGGGGAGGTCACAGATACGCAGTATTTT. It encodes CASSQDWSNSGEVTDTQYF.

This sequence joins TRBV28 and TRBJ2-7, with TRBD1 identical over 7 bases. Germline V gene data show CDR1 as MDHEN and CDR2 as SYDVKM. The CDR3 totals 13 residues. Trimming cost V 8 bases and J 3 bases; bases outside gene matches: 7. The CDR3 loop reads CASRTGPLYEQYF. In nucleotides, the CDR3 is TGTGCCAGCCGGACAGGACCCCTCTACGAGCAGTACTTC. The whole variable domain, remainder taken from reference TRBV28 and TRBJ2-7, is DVKVTQSSRYLVKRTGEKVFLECVQDMDHENMFWYRQDPGLGLRLIYFSYDVKMKEKGDIPEGYSVSREKKERFSLILESASTNQTSMYLCASRTGPLYEQYFGPGTRLTVT.

This sequence joins TRBV3-1 (or the pseudogene TRBV3-2) and TRBJ2-1, with 12 bases fitting TRBD2. There are 17 residues in the CDR3. In germline, CDR1 is LGHDT, CDR2 YNNKEL (reference sequence). V shed 3 bases, J shed 4 bases, and the junction held 7 bases outside the gene matches. In nucleotides, the CDR3 is TGTGCCAGCAGCCATCTACTCGGGACTAGCGGGTACAATGAGCAGTTCTTC. Protein product: CASSHLLGTSGYNEQFF.